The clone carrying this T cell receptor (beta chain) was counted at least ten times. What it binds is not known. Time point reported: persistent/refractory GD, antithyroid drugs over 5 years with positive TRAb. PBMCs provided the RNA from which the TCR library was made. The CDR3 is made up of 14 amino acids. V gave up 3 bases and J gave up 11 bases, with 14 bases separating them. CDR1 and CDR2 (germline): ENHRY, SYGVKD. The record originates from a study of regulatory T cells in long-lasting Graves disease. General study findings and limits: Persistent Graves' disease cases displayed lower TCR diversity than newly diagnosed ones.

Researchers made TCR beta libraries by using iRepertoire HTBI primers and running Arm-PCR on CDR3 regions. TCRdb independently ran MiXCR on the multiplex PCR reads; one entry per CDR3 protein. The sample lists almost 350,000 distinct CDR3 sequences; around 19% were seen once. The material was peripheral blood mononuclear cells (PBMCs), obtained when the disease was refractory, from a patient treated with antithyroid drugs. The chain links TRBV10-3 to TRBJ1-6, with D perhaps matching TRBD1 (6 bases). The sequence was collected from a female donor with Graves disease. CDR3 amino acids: CAISDPKGGPPLHF. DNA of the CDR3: TGTGCCATCAGTGACCCGAAGGGGGGACCACCCCTCCACTTT.